The rows below give T cell receptor beta chains drawn from one sample of a study of shared clonotypes between healthy human individuals. Sequencing was performed with immunoSEQ multiplex PCR; in TCRdb, only in-frame clones are kept and a portion is missing. This sample yields 1.5 million to 2.5 million clones, of which about 95% are seen a single time; 1% to 1.5% belongs to the top ten. Sequenced input: naive CD8+ T cells sorted from blood. Receptor source: a man between 18 and 35 years old in good health. Both conserved end residues are part of each CDR3. Each record gives: V gene, J gene, clone size, D gene, CDR3 DNA, CDR3 protein. A D gene is named only where the DNA matches it firmly. Clone size appears in some rows only: once, few, many, or a class for an expanded clone.

>TRBV2|TRBJ1-2|NA|NA
TGTGCCAGCCCACCCGGTGGGGGCTACACCTTC
CASPPGGGYTF
>TRBV18|TRBJ1-4|NA|NA
TGTGCCAGCTCACCAGGGGGCTCTGCTAATGAAAAACTGTTTTTT
CASSPGGSANEKLFF
>TRBV5-4|TRBJ2-7|NA|NA
TGTGCCAGCAGCTTGTCTAGGGACTACGAGCAGTACTTC
CASSLSRDYEQYF
>TRBV4-1|TRBJ2-1|NA|NA
TGCGCCAGCAGCCTAATAGCGGAGAGCTCCTACAATGAGCAGTTCTTC
CASSLIAESSYNEQFF
>TRBV10-1|TRBJ2-5|NA|TRBD1
TGCGCCAGCAGTGAGACGGGACAGGCGGAGACCCAGTACTTC
CASSETGQAETQYF
>TRBV11-2|TRBJ2-5|NA|TRBD2
TGTGCCAGCAGCCCCGGGACTAGCGGGGGGCGGGAGACCCAGTACTTC
CASSPGTSGGRETQYF
>TRBV7-6|TRBJ2-2|NA|NA
TGTGCCAGCAGCTATACCGGGGGGGAGCTGTTTTTT
CASSYTGGELFF
>TRBV5-6|TRBJ2-1|NA|NA
TGTGCCAGCAGCCCGGAGGGCTACAATGAGCAGTTCTTC
CASSPEGYNEQFF
>TRBV30|TRBJ1-2|NA|TRBD1
TGTGCCTGGGGGACAGAGAATGAGGGGACTATTGGCTACACCTTC
CAWGTENEGTIGYTF
>TRBV5-1|TRBJ1-5|NA|NA
TGCGCCAGCAGCTTGGAGGCGGGAAATCAGCCCCAGCATTTT
CASSLEAGNQPQHF
>TRBV10-2|TRBJ2-7|NA|NA
TGCGCCAGCAGTGACGGCGTATCCGAGCAGTACTTC
CASSDGVSEQYF
>TRBV2|TRBJ2-5|NA|NA
TGTGCCAGCAGTGTCCCCCTACAAGAGACCCAGTACTTC
CASSVPLQETQYF
>TRBV5-1|TRBJ2-7|NA|NA
TGCGCCAGCAGCTTGGGCGCGTTAGAGCAGTACTTC
CASSLGALEQYF
>TRBV7-9|TRBJ2-1|NA|TRBD2
TGTGCCAGCAGCTTGCTAGGTAGCGGGCTCTACAATGAGCAGTTCTTC
CASSLLGSGLYNEQFF
>TRBV15|TRBJ1-3|NA|NA
TGTGCCACGGGAAGAGGCGAAGGAAACACCATATATTTT
CATGRGEGNTIYF
>TRBV27|TRBJ2-2|once|NA
TGTGCCAGCAGTCCCGGGCTCACCGGGGAGCTGTTTTTT
CASSPGLTGELFF